The present entry profiles one T cell receptor (beta chain) with its context. What it binds is unknown. The data were obtained in a study of blood T cells in healthy people across ages. Study findings and constraints: There were more naive CD4+ cells and higher diversity in long-lived donors than in aged donors. In older individuals, TCR beta diversity per million T cells was lower, falling roughly linearly with age. Total diversity from one million sequenced T cells was likely underestimated.

Sample-barcoded 5' priming and a J-beta primer mix drove a second PCR of roughly 6 to 12 cycles. TCRdb analysed the 5' RACE reads with MiXCR anew, one entry per CDR3 protein. The table shows about 1.4 million distinct CDR3 sequences, with around 55% occurring only once. Germline values: CDR1 SQVTM, CDR2 ANQGSEA. The CDR3 loop spans 13 amino acids. The chain is built from TRBV29-1 and TRBJ2-5, with D hard to call. The receptor comes from a man aged 18 to 30 in good health. Sequenced material: blood. The CDR3 loop is CSTTHLSYNEQYF. DNA of the CDR3: TGCAGTACTACCCACCTCTCCTACAATGAGCAGTACTTC.